This TCR beta chain was recovered during a study of T-cell memory formation after mild COVID-19. Study observations and caveats: Balance between CD4 and CD8 was seen in clones contracting day 15 to 85, and a CD4+ lean was seen in later expanders. Some SARS-CoV-2-responding clones were already detected in memory before infection.

The CDR3 is 13 residues long. Germline values: CDR1 MNHEY, CDR2 SMNVEV (reference sequence). The trim removed 3 bases at V and 4 bases at J, leaving 1 base unmatched. In the case of this clonotype: The antigen is undetermined.

TCRdb fed the 5' RACE reads into MiXCR, producing one record per CDR3 protein. Here the sample spans approximately 240,000 distinct CDR3 sequences, about a sixth being singletons. This TCR came from a man between 18 and 35 years old who had mild COVID-19 (a few samples of this study predate the infection). Cell type and time point are not known. The V gene is TRBV27, the J gene TRBJ1-2; 8 bases are a match to TRBD1. The sample taken for sequencing was PBMCs or a T cell subset sorted from them (not recorded which). The CDR3 reads CASSFTGGYGYTF. CDR3 coding DNA: TGTGCCAGCAGTTTTACAGGGGGCTATGGCTACACCTTC.